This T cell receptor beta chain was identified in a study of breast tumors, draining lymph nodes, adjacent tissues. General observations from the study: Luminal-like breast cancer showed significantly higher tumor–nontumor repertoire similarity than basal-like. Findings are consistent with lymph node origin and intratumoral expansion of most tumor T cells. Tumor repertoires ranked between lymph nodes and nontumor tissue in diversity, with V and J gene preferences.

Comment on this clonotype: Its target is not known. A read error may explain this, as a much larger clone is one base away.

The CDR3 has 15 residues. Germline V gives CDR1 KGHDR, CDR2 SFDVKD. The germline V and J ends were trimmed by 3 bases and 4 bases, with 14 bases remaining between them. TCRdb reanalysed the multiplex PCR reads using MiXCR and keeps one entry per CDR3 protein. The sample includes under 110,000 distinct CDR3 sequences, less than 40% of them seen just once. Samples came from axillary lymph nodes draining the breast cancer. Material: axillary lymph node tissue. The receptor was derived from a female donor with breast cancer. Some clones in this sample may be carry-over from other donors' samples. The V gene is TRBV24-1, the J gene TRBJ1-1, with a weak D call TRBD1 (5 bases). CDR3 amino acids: CATSDGGRLSTEAFF. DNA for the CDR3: TGTGCCACCAGTGATGGGGGACGGTTGAGCACTGAAGCTTTCTTT.